The 24 T cell receptor beta chains presented below share a single source sample, sequenced in a study of Graves' ophthalmopathy and Graves' hyperthyroidism. Transcripts of RNA were the source for amplifying TCR beta CDR3 regions. HTBI primers served in a first-round RT-PCR, which a second-round multiplex PCR followed. TCRdb ran MiXCR on the multiplex PCR reads and lists one entry per CDR3 protein. This table holds a few hundred thousand distinct CDR3 sequences, roughly 39% found once. The sequenced sample consisted of peripheral blood or thyroid tissue (not recorded which). The receptors originated from an adult man with Graves' hyperthyroidism.

The chain uses TRBV29-1 and TRBJ2-7, with TRBD2 matching over 11 bases. This CDR3 region has 14 residues. From germline, CDR1 is SQVTM and CDR2 ANQGSEA. The V and J ends lost 7 bases and 6 bases, in that order; junction bases with no gene match: 11. CDR3 amino acids: CSAKTSGRGSEQYF. The CDR3 DNA follows: TGCAGCGCAAAAACTAGCGGGAGAGGTTCCGAGCAGTACTTC.

This clonotype occurred many times. The chain combines TRBV5-1 with TRBJ2-5; D perhaps matches TRBD2 (6 bases). Germline lookup yields CDR1 SGHRS and CDR2 YFSETQ. CDR3 length: 14 amino acids. Deletions cut 0 bases from V and 5 bases from J, with 11 bases between. Here the CDR3 DNA reads TGCGCCAGCAGCTTGGGGACTATAGGGGAGACCCAGTACTTC. Translating it yields CASSLGTIGETQYF.

V is TRBV7-3 and J is TRBJ1-3; no firm D call. The CDR3 covers 17 residues. Per germline, CDR1 SGHTA and CDR2 FQGTGA. The V end was cut by 6 bases, the J end by 0 bases, with 18 bases between. CDR3 coding DNA: TGTGCCAGCAGTTTATATCCAGGTCCTAGCTCTGGAAACACCATATATTTT. Residues: CASSLYPGPSSGNTIYF.

This clonotype has ten or more counts. The J gene is TRBJ1-2, the V gene TRBV7-2, with unresolved D. CDR3 size: 14 residues. Trimming cost V 4 bases and J 0 bases, with 9 bases left between them. Germline V gene data show CDR1 as SGHTA and CDR2 as FQGNSA. CDR3 bases: TGTGCCAGCAGCTCCGAAGGTGCTAACTATGGCTACACCTTC. It encodes CASSSEGANYGYTF.

This clonotype showed up many times. The V and J genes are TRBV12-3 or TRBV12-4 and TRBJ2-7; TRBD1 matches at 8 bases. The CDR3 consists of 12 residues. Germline trimming cut 7 bases from V and 5 bases from J; bases unmatched to any gene: 4. CDR3 in DNA: TGTGCCAGCAACTCAGGGGGCCACGAGCAGTACTTC. Its translation is CASNSGGHEQYF.

This clonotype was recorded many times. V and J are TRBV20-1 and TRBJ2-7, with a tentative D call TRBD2 (6 bases). V lost 0 bases and J 4 bases, leaving 16 bases between the germline ends. The length of the CDR3 is 15 residues. Germline V lookup: CDR1 DFQATT, CDR2 SNEGSKA (reference sequence). The CDR3 here is CSARDPGFGSYEQYF. The CDR3, as DNA: TGCAGTGCTAGAGATCCAGGATTCGGGAGTTACGAGCAGTACTTC.

The table lists this clonotype with many counts. The rearrangement links TRBV10-3 to TRBJ1-2, with 9 bases matching TRBD1. The V and J ends lost 5 bases and 6 bases, in that order; junction bases with no gene match: 4. The length of the CDR3 is 13 residues. CDR1 and CDR2 (germline): ENHRY, SYGVKD. The CDR3 reads CAISSTGGNGYTF. CDR3 coding DNA: TGTGCCATCAGTTCAACAGGGGGCAATGGCTACACCTTC.

This clonotype was detected only once. The rearrangement joins TRBV10-3 to TRBJ1-1, with a possible D match to TRBD1 (6 bases). V lost 7 bases, J lost 7 bases, and 19 bases lay in between. Germline loops: CDR1 ENHRY, CDR2 SYGVKD. The CDR3 has 14 residues. The CDR3 nucleotides read TGTGCCATCAAAGGGGGTAGCGGGAGCATTGAAGCTTTCTTT. Its protein is CAIKGGSGSIEAFF.

This clonotype was detected many times. This chain connects TRBV19 to TRBJ1-2; no reliable D call. Germline CDR1 and CDR2: LNHDA and SQIVND (reference sequence). The CDR3 spans 14 residues. Trimming removed 8 bases from V and 5 bases from J, with 18 bases in between. CDR3 nucleotide sequence: TGTGCCAGTCTGGAGGAGGACGGGAGATATGGCTACACCTTC. Protein sequence: CASLEEDGRYGYTF. Filled out from reference TRBV19 and TRBJ1-2, the complete variable domain reads DGGITQSPKYLFRKEGQNVTLSCEQNLNHDAMYWYRQDPGQGLRLIYYSQIVNDFQKGDIAEGYSVSREKKESFPLTVTSAQKNPTAFYLCASLEEDGRYGYTFGSGTRLTVV.

V is TRBV24-1 and J is TRBJ2-7, with 9 bases fitting TRBD1. V shed 2 bases, J shed 5 bases, and the junction held 15 bases outside the gene matches. Germline V gives CDR1 KGHDR, CDR2 SFDVKD. The CDR3 runs to 18 residues. Written as DNA, the CDR3 is TGTGCCACCAGTGATTCGGCGTTCGGGACAGGGATTTTAGACGAGCAGTACTTC. It yields the protein CATSDSAFGTGILDEQYF.

This clonotype was recorded at least ten times. The chain carries TRBV2 and TRBJ2-5; weak D call: TRBD1 (5 bases). Per the germline V gene, CDR1 is SNHLY and CDR2 is FYNNEI. The CDR3 is made up of 18 amino acids. Trimming removed 2 bases from V and 3 bases from J, with 22 bases in between. This CDR3 is CASSEKNYNRLGEETQYF. The CDR3 DNA reads as TGTGCCAGCAGTGAAAAGAATTACAACAGGTTGGGCGAAGAGACCCAGTACTTC.

The chain uses TRBV7-2 and TRBJ1-2; D may be TRBD1 (5 bases). CDR3 size: 17 residues. From germline, CDR1 is SGHTA and CDR2 FQGNSA. The V and J ends lost 0 bases and 0 bases respectively, with 14 bases between them. The CDR3 loop reads CASSLAGRGPANYGYTF. The DNA of the CDR3 is TGTGCCAGCAGCTTAGCCGGGAGGGGCCCCGCTAACTATGGCTACACCTTC.

The sample holds a few counts of this clonotype. V usage is TRBV6-1 and J usage is TRBJ1-1; D ambiguous. Germline-derived CDR1 and CDR2 are MNHNS and SASEGT. There are 14 residues in the CDR3. The germline V and J ends were trimmed by 2 bases and 1 base, with 8 bases remaining between them. CDR3 loop: CASSENGPNTEAFF. The CDR3 DNA sequence: TGTGCCAGCAGTGAAAACGGACCGAACACTGAAGCTTTCTTT.

The chain has TRBV28 and TRBJ1-5; 9 positions agree with TRBD1. With V trimmed by 3 bases and J by 5 bases, 5 bases remained unmatched. Per germline, CDR1 MDHEN and CDR2 SYDVKM. The CDR3 consists of 15 residues. The CDR3 bases are TGTGCCAGCAGTTTCCCGAGGACAGGGGATCAGCCCCAGCATTTT. Translated: CASSFPRTGDQPQHF.

The gene calls are TRBV10-3 and TRBJ2-2, with D possibly being TRBD1 (6 bases). With 7 bases removed from V and 6 bases from J, the gap between germline ends came to 18 bases. Germline V CDR1 and CDR2: ENHRY, SYGVKD. CDR3 length: 15 residues. CDR3 sequence: CAINGQGSHAGELFF. CDR3 nucleotides: TGTGCCATCAATGGGCAGGGGTCACACGCCGGGGAGCTGTTTTTT.

The chain is built from TRBV29-1 and TRBJ2-6, with D uncertain. This CDR3 is 13 amino acids long. V was cut by 4 bases and J by 4 bases, with 8 bases left in between. Germline V gene data show CDR1 as SQVTM and CDR2 as ANQGSEA. Here the CDR3 reads CSVADSGANVLTF. As DNA, the CDR3 is TGCAGCGTTGCCGACTCCGGGGCCAACGTCCTGACTTTC.

Many counts were recorded for this clonotype. The genes are TRBV12-3 or TRBV12-4 and TRBJ1-1; tentatively, D is TRBD1 (5 bases). The CDR3 is 15 residues long. V was trimmed by 3 bases and J by 1 base, leaving 12 bases between them. CDR3 nucleotides: TGTGCCAGCAGTTTTGGACCTCAGGGGAACACTGAAGCTTTCTTT. Its translation: CASSFGPQGNTEAFF.

This clonotype was seen a single time. The chain employs TRBV20-1 and TRBJ1-4; 7 bases line up with TRBD1. The CDR3 consists of 15 residues. V was clipped by 0 bases and J by 7 bases; unmatched bases: 8. Germline V CDR1 and CDR2: DFQATT, SNEGSKA (reference sequence). The CDR3 DNA reads TGCAGTGCTAGAGATCCGGCCCAGGGGGGTGAAAAACTGTTTTTT. Translated: CSARDPAQGGEKLFF.

The CDR3 bases are TGTGCCACCAGCAGAGAAGCTAGCGGGGGCTACAATGAGCAGTTCTTC. This translates into CATSREASGGYNEQFF. This chain connects TRBV15 to TRBJ2-1, with 10 positions matching TRBD2. V shed 0 bases, J shed 3 bases, and the junction held 2 bases outside the gene matches. The CDR3 contains 16 residues. Germline loops: CDR1 LNHNV, CDR2 YYDKDF (reference sequence).

This clonotype was observed at least ten times. The chain has TRBV7-8 and TRBJ1-4, with D perhaps TRBD1 (6 bases). CDR1 is SGHVS, CDR2 FQNEAQ, per germline. The CDR3 has 14 amino acids. The V end lost 5 bases, the J end lost 4 bases, and 11 bases lay between the germline ends. CDR3 nucleotide sequence: TGTGCCAGCAGCCCGGGGGCCAGTAATGAAAAACTGTTTTTT. Protein sequence: CASSPGASNEKLFF.

The chain uses TRBV10-3 and TRBJ2-2; 9 nucleotides agree with TRBD1. CDR1 and CDR2 (germline): ENHRY, SYGVKD. V lost 6 bases and J lost 5; bases outside the gene matches: 7. This CDR3 region has 15 residues. The CDR3 is CAIRKGQGETGELFF. The CDR3 nucleotides are TGTGCCATCAGGAAGGGACAGGGAGAGACCGGGGAGCTGTTTTTT.

The chain links TRBV12-3 or TRBV12-4 to TRBJ1-4; D is unclear. Trimming removed 1 base at V and 8 bases at J, with 14 bases between. There are 15 residues in the CDR3. CDR3 sequence (DNA): TGTGCCAGCAGTTTAGGGCCCGGCGGAGGAGAAAAACTGTTTTTT. Translation: CASSLGPGGGEKLFF.

The V gene is TRBV3-1, the J gene TRBJ2-7; TRBD2 aligns across 12 bases. The CDR3 length is 15 residues. V was pared by 4 bases and J by 2 bases, with 3 bases of the junction left unmatched. Per the germline V gene, CDR1 is LGHDT and CDR2 is YNNKEL (reference sequence). The CDR3 DNA sequence: TGTGCCAGCAGCCGTCGGACTAGCGGGACCTACGAGCAGTACTTC. Protein product: CASSRRTSGTYEQYF.

As concerns this clonotype: One end of the junction does not line up with germline, which may come from a read error. The chain links TRBV10-2 to TRBJ1-6; 8 nucleotides line up with TRBD1. Germline lookup yields CDR1 WSHSY and CDR2 SAAADI. There are 13 residues in the CDR3. The CDR3 DNA reads TGCGTCAGCTCAGAGGGACAGGAATCACCCCTCCACTTT. It translates to CVSSEGQESPLHF.